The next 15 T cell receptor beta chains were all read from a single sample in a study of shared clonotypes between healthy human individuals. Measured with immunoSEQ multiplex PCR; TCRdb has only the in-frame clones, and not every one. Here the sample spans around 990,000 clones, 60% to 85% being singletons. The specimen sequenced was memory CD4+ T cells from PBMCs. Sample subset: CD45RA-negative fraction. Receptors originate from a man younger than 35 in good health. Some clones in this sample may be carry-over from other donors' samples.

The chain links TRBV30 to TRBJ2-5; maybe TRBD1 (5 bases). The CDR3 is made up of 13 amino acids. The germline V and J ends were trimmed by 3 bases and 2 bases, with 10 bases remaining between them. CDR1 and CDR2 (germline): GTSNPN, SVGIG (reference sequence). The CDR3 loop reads CAWRLRGQETQYF. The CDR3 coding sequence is TGTGCCTGGAGGCTAAGGGGTCAAGAGACCCAGTACTTC.

CDR3: CSVGGTQGPQHF. CDR3 sequence (DNA): TGCAGCGTCGGAGGGACCCAAGGGCCCCAGCATTTT. The V and J genes are TRBV29-1 and TRBJ1-5, with a weak D call TRBD1 (5 bases). The length of the CDR3 is 12 residues. V lost 6 bases, J lost 9 bases, and 15 bases lay in between. Germline V gene lookup returns CDR1 SQVTM and CDR2 ANQGSEA.

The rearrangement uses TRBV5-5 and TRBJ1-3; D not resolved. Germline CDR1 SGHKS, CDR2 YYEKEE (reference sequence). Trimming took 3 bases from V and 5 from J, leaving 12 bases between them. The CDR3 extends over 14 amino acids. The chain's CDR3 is CASSSTPSRNTIYF. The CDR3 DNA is TGTGCCAGCAGCTCGACCCCATCCCGAAACACCATATATTTT.

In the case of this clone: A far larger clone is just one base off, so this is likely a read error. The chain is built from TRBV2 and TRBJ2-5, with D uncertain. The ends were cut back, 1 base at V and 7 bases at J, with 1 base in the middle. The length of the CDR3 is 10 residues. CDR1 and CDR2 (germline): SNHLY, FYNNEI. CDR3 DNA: TGTGCCAGCAGTGAAGGGACCCAGTACTTC. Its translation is CASSEGTQYF. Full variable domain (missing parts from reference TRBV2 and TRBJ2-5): EPEVTQTPSHQVTQMGQEVILRCVPISNHLYFYWYRQILGQKVEFLVSFYNNEISEKSEIFDDQFSVERPDGSNFTLKIRSTKLEDSAMYFCASSEGTQYFGPGTRLLVL.

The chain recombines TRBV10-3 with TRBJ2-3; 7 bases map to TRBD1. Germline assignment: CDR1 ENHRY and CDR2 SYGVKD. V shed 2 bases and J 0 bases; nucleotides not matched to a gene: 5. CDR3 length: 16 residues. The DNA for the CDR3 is TGTGCCATCAGTGAGATCCGGACAGGTAGCACAGATACGCAGTATTTT. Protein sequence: CAISEIRTGSTDTQYF.

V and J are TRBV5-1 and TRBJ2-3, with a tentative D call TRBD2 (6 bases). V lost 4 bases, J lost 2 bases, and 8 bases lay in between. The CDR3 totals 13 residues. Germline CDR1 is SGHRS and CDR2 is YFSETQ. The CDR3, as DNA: TGCGCCAGCAGCCCGGGAGCCACAGATACGCAGTATTTT. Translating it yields CASSPGATDTQYF.

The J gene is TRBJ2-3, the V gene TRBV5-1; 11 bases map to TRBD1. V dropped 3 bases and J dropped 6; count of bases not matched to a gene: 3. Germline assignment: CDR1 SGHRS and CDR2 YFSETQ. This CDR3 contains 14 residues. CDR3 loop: CASSSGTGGDTQYF. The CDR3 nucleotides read TGCGCCAGCAGCTCCGGGACAGGGGGGGATACGCAGTATTTT.

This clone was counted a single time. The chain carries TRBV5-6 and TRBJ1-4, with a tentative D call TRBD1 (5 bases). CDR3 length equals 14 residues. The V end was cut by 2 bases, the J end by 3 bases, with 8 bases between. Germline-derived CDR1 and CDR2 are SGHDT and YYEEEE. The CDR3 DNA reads TGTGCCAGCAGCTTAAGGGGATCTAATGAAAAACTGTTTTTT. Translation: CASSLRGSNEKLFF. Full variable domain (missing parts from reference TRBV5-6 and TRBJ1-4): DAGVTQSPTHLIKTRGQQVTLRCSPKSGHDTVSWYQQALGQGPQFIFQYYEEEERQRGNFPDRFSGHQFPNYSSELNVNALLLGDSALYLCASSLRGSNEKLFFGSGTQLSVL.

Here the CDR3 DNA reads TGCAGTGCTAGGCGGGCCGAGCAGTACTTC. It specifies CSARRAEQYF. V gene TRBV20-1 combines with J gene TRBJ2-7; D may be TRBD2 (5 bases). Germline lookup yields CDR1 DFQATT and CDR2 SNEGSKA (reference sequence). V was pared by 3 bases and J by 6 bases, with 6 bases between. The CDR3 spans 10 residues.

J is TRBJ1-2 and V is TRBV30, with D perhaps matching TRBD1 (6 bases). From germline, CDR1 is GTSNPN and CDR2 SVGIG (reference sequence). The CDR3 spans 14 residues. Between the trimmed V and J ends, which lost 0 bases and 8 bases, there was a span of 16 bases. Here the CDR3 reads CAWSVLQGLGGYTF. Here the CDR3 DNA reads TGTGCCTGGAGTGTCCTACAGGGCTTAGGCGGCTACACCTTC. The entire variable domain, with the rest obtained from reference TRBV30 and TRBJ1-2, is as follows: SQTIHQWPATLVQPVGSPLSLECTVEGTSNPNLYWYRQAAGRGLQLLFYSVGIGQISSEVPQNLSASRPQDRQFILSSKKLLLSDSGFYLCAWSVLQGLGGYTFGSGTRLTVV.

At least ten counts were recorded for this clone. As DNA, the CDR3 is TGTGCCAGCAGCTTGGGGGACGGACTCCTTTCCTATGGCTACACCTTC. It yields the protein CASSLGDGLLSYGYTF. The chain has TRBV5-5 and TRBJ1-2; D might be TRBD1 (5 bases). The CDR3 contains 16 residues. V lost 0 bases and J 4 bases, leaving 16 bases between the germline ends. The germline V gene has CDR1 SGHKS and CDR2 YYEKEE (reference sequence).

As DNA, the CDR3 is TGTGCCTGGGAGGGCCATGCTAATGAAAAACTGTTTTTT. This sequence encodes CAWEGHANEKLFF. The gene calls are TRBV30 and TRBJ1-4; D remains unclear. The V and J ends lost 5 bases and 3 bases respectively, with 10 bases between them. Germline assignment: CDR1 GTSNPN and CDR2 SVGIG (reference sequence). This CDR3 has 13 amino acids.

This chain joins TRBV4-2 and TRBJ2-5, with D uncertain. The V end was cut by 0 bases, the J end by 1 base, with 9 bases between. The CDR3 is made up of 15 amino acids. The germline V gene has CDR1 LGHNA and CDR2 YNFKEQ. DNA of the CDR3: TGTGCCAGCAGCCAAGAACCTACGTCCCAAGAGACCCAGTACTTC. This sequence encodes CASSQEPTSQETQYF.

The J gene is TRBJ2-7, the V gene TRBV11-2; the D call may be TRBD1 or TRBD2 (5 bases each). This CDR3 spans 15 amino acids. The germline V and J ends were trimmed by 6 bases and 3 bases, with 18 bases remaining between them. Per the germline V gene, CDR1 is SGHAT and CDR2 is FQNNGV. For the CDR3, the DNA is TGTGCCAGCAGTTCCAGACAGAGGGGAATCTACGAGCAGTACTTC. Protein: CASSSRQRGIYEQYF.

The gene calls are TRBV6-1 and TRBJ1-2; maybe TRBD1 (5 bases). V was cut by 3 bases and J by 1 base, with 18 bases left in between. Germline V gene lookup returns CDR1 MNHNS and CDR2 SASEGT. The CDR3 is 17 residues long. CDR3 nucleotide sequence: TGTGCCAGCAGTGATGTTTGGGGCAGACACATTAACTATGGCTACACCTTC. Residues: CASSDVWGRHINYGYTF.